These 8 T cell receptor beta chains were sequenced from one sample in a study of radiotherapy plus CTLA-4 blockade in lung cancer. Produced via immunoSEQ multiplex PCR; TCRdb's table is partial and in-frame only. The table has roughly 76,000 clones, just under 75% seen once. This material consisted of peripheral blood, taken from a patient treated with radiotherapy plus ipilimumab. All receptors come from a human donor with non-small cell lung cancer whose response to radiotherapy plus ipilimumab could not be evaluated.

This rearrangement joins TRBV5-1 to TRBJ1-2, with 11 bases fitting TRBD1. Germline loops: CDR1 SGHRS, CDR2 YFSETQ. CDR3 size: 16 residues. The junction had 6 bases not matched to a gene; V was cut back by 0 bases and J by 5 bases. In DNA, the CDR3 is TGCGCCAGCAGCTTGGTGGGACAGGGGGAATTGTATGGCTACACCTTC. It yields the protein CASSLVGQGELYGYTF.

This sequence joins TRBV7-9 and TRBJ2-5; 8 bases are shared with TRBD1. The J call is doubtful: the DNA matches TRBJ2-7 better. Germline values: CDR1 SEHNR, CDR2 FQNEAQ (reference sequence). The CDR3 loop spans 16 amino acids. CDR3 nucleotides: TGTGCCAGCAGCTTAGGGCGGGACAGGAGAACCTACGAGCAGTACTTC. This encodes CASSLGRDRRTYEQYF.

This clone was detected only once. The V gene is TRBV28, the J gene TRBJ1-1; no clear D gene. The CDR3 extends over 15 amino acids. Trimming stripped 4 bases from V and 0 bases from J, with 12 bases between. Germline-derived CDR1 and CDR2 are MDHEN and SYDVKM. The CDR3 loop reads CASSSGRRMNTEAFF. CDR3 nucleotide sequence: TGTGCCAGCAGTTCGGGAAGAAGGATGAACACTGAAGCTTTCTTT.

This clone was seen a few times. The V call is TRBV11-1, the J call TRBJ1-2; tentative D call: TRBD1 (5 bases). Germline values: CDR1 SGHAT, CDR2 FQDESV (reference sequence). V lost 3 bases to trimming and J lost 5 bases, with 7 bases between them. The CDR3 length is 12 residues. The CDR3 here is CASSLGRYGYTF. The CDR3 region has the DNA TGTGCCAGCAGCTTGGGGCGGTATGGCTACACCTTC.

The chain couples TRBV4-1 to TRBJ1-1; D not certain. The germline CDR1 and CDR2 sequences are MGHRA and YSYEKL. V was trimmed by 2 bases and J by 4 bases, leaving 14 bases between them. The CDR3 has 15 residues. The CDR3 DNA is TGCGCCAGCAGCCAATTTTTCGGTCAAAGCACTGAAGCTTTCTTT. Translated: CASSQFFGQSTEAFF.

V and J are TRBV6-6 and TRBJ2-3, with TRBD1 as a possible D gene (6 bases). The V end lost 7 bases, the J end lost 6 bases, and 20 bases lay between the germline ends. This CDR3 is 15 amino acids long. Germline V gene sequence: CDR1 MNHNY, CDR2 SVGAGI (reference sequence). The CDR3 region is CASNKAGASVDTQYF. In DNA form, the CDR3 reads TGTGCCAGCAATAAGGCAGGGGCAAGTGTGGATACGCAGTATTTT.

The gene calls are TRBV9 and TRBJ1-2; a possible D gene is TRBD1 (6 bases). CDR1 is SGDLS and CDR2 is YYNGEE in the germline V gene. The CDR3 sequence is 12 residues long. The ends were cut back, 5 bases at V and 4 bases at J, with 9 bases in the middle. This chain's CDR3 is CASRQGAYGYTF. In DNA, the CDR3 is TGTGCCAGCAGACAGGGCGCCTATGGCTACACCTTC.

Only one count was recorded for this clone. The genes are TRBV5-1 and TRBJ1-1; 7 bases line up with TRBD1. With 0 bases clipped from V and 5 bases from J, the junction kept 7 bases outside the gene matches. Germline V gene lookup returns CDR1 SGHRS and CDR2 YFSETQ. The CDR3 is 15 amino acids. CDR3 region: CASSLGQGVGTEAFF. The DNA of the CDR3 is TGCGCCAGCAGCTTGGGGCAGGGGGTTGGGACTGAAGCTTTCTTT.